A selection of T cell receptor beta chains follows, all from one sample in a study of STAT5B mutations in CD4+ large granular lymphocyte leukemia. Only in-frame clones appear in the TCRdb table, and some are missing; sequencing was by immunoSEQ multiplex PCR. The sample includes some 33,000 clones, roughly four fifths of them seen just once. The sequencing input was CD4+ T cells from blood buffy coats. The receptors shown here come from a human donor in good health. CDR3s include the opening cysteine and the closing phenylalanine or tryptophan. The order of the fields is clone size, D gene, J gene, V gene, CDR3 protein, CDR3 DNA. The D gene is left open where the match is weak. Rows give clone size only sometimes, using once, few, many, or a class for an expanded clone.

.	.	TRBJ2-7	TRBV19	CASEDRFSYEQYF	TGTGCCAGTGAGGACAGATTCTCCTACGAGCAGTACTTC
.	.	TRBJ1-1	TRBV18	CASSPHPREAFF	TGTGCCAGCTCACCTCACCCACGTGAAGCTTTCTTT
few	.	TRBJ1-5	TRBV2	CASSLTVYSNQPQHF	TGTGCCAGCAGTCTAACCGTATATAGCAATCAGCCCCAGCATTTT
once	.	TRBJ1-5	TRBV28	CASSLYGAGNQPQHF	TGTGCCAGCAGTTTATATGGCGCCGGCAATCAGCCCCAGCATTTT
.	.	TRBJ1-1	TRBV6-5	CASSLWGGGTEAFF	TGTGCCAGCAGTTTGTGGGGAGGAGGCACTGAAGCTTTCTTT
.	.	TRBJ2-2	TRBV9	CASSVSQTDTGELFF	TGTGCCAGCAGCGTTTCACAGACAGACACCGGGGAGCTGTTTTTT
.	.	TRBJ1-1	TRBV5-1	CASSLDFLNTEAFF	TGCGCCAGCAGCTTGGATTTCCTGAACACTGAAGCTTTCTTT
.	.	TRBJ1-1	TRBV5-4	CASSLGPRNTEAFF	TGTGCCAGCAGCTTGGGACCGAGGAACACTGAAGCTTTCTTT
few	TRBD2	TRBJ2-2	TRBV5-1	CASSLGGGITGELFF	TGCGCCAGCAGCTTGGGCGGGGGGATCACCGGGGAGCTGTTTTTT
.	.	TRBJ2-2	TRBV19	CSSGGKNTGELFF	TGTTCCAGTGGCGGGAAGAACACCGGGGAGCTGTTTTTT
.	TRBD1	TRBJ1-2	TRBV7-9	CASSFGGTGDGYTF	TGTGCCAGCAGCTTTGGGGGGACAGGGGATGGCTACACCTTC
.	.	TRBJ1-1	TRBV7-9	CASSSTRRGGTEAFF	TGTGCCAGCAGCTCTACCCGACGGGGTGGCACTGAAGCTTTCTTT
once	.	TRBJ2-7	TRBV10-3	CATRWSTGQNYEQYF	TGTGCCACCCGATGGAGCACGGGTCAAAACTACGAGCAGTACTTC
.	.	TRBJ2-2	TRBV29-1	CSVVGPTNTGELFF	TGCAGCGTTGTCGGACCCACGAACACCGGGGAGCTGTTTTTT
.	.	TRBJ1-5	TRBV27	CASSLGIRQPQHF	TGTGCCAGCAGTTTGGGCATCAGACAGCCCCAGCATTTT
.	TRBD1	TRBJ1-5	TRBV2	CASSELRGNQPQHF	TGTGCCAGCAGTGAACTCAGGGGGAATCAGCCCCAGCATTTT
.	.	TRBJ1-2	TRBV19	CASRITQRDYGYTF	TGTGCCAGTAGAATAACGCAGCGTGACTATGGCTACACCTTC
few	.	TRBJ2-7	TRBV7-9	CASSLVSYEQYF	TGTGCCAGCAGCTTGGTATCCTACGAGCAGTACTTC
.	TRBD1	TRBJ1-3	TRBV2	CASSERTGSNTIYF	TGTGCCAGCAGTGAACGGACAGGTTCAAACACCATATATTTT
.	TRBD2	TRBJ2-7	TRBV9	CASSAQGAGETYEQYF	TGTGCCAGCAGCGCCCAGGGAGCGGGGGAAACCTACGAGCAGTACTTC
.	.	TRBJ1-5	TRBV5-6	CASSSRQVYSNQPQHF	TGTGCCAGCAGCTCGAGACAGGTTTATAGCAATCAGCCCCAGCATTTT
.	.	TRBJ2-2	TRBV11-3	CASSFRTVANTGELFF	TGTGCCAGCAGCTTTCGGACTGTCGCGAACACCGGGGAGCTGTTTTTT
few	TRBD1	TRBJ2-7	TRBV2	CAGGQGRGSYEQYF	TGTGCCGGGGGACAGGGGCGCGGAAGTTACGAGCAGTACTTC
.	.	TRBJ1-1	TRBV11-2	CASSLQGFAEAFF	TGTGCCAGCAGCTTACAGGGTTTCGCTGAAGCTTTCTTT
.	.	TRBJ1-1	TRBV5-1	CASSLADGLGAEAFF	TGCGCCAGCAGCTTGGCCGACGGTCTGGGGGCTGAAGCTTTCTTT
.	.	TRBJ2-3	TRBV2	CASSPGLSRDTQYF	TGTGCCAGCAGTCCGGGACTCTCGCGAGATACGCAGTATTTT
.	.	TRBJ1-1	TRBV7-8	CASSPPGRLVAFF	TGTGCCAGCAGCCCACCTGGTAGGCTCGTAGCTTTCTTT
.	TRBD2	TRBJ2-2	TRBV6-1	CASSEYGQEAGGMTGELFF	TGTGCCAGCAGTGAATATGGACAGGAGGCGGGAGGGATGACCGGGGAGCTGTTTTTT
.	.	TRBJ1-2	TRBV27	CASSFVGNYGYTF	TGTGCCAGCAGTTTCGTAGGGAACTATGGCTACACCTTC
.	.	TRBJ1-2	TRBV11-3	CASSLGNGRAYGYTF	TGTGCCAGCAGCTTGGGAAACGGGAGAGCCTATGGCTACACCTTC
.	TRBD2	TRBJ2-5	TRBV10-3	CAISESLAGQETQYF	TGTGCCATCAGTGAGTCGCTAGCGGGACAAGAGACCCAGTACTTC
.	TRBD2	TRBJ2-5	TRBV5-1	CASSSTSGQETQYF	TGCGCCAGCAGCTCGACTAGCGGCCAAGAGACCCAGTACTTC
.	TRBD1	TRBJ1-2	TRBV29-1	CSDGVQGIGYTF	TGCAGCGACGGAGTACAGGGGATTGGCTACACCTTC
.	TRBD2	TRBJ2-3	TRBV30	CAHSAGATDTQYF	TGTGCCCACTCAGCGGGGGCGACAGATACGCAGTATTTT
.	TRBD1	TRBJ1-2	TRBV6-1	CASSDDRGRYGYTF	TGTGCCAGCAGTGATGACAGGGGGCGGTATGGCTACACCTTC
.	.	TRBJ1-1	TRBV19	CASSMGGQAFF	TGTGCCAGTAGTATGGGGGGGCAGGCTTTCTTT
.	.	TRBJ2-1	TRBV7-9	CASSYTGHEQFF	TGTGCCAGCAGTTACACAGGGCATGAGCAGTTCTTC
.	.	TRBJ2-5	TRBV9	CASSVGIRTKETQYF	TGTGCCAGCAGCGTAGGGATCAGGACGAAAGAGACCCAGTACTTC
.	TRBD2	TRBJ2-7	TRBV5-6	CASSPGGSSYEQYF	TGTGCCAGCAGCCCGGGGGGGTCGTCCTACGAGCAGTACTTC
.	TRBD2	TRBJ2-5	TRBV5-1	CASSLNGLAGAMWETQYF	TGCGCCAGCAGCTTGAATGGGCTAGCGGGAGCGATGTGGGAGACCCAGTACTTC
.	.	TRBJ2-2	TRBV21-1	CASSKAGGPGELFF	TGTGCCAGCAGCAAAGCGGGCGGACCCGGGGAGCTGTTTTTT
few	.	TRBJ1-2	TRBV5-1	CASRSLGGRSYGYTF	TGCGCCAGCAGGTCCCTCGGGGGACGGTCGTATGGCTACACCTTC